This TCR beta chain stems from a study of blood T cells in healthy people across ages. The donors, healthy Caucasians from Russia, were aged roughly 6 to 95. A J-beta primer mix and a sample-barcoded 5' primer were used in a second PCR of roughly 6 to 11 cycles. TCRdb reprocessed the 5' RACE reads with MiXCR, giving one entry per CDR3 protein. Of fewer than 700,000 distinct CDR3 sequences listed, approximately 40% were seen once; the top ten hold approximately 31%. V was pared by 2 bases and J by 5 bases, with 10 bases of the junction left unmatched. CDR1 and CDR2 from the germline V gene are SGHRS and YFSETQ. The CDR3 loop spans 16 amino acids. Study outcomes and limitations: Diversity figures based on one million T cells were deemed too low. Unsorted PBMC input precluded a conclusive naive versus antigen-experienced comparison.

Remarks on this clonotype: The antigen remains undetermined.

V is TRBV5-1 and J is TRBJ2-1; 7 nucleotides line up with TRBD2. Sequenced sample: blood. This sequence was found in a man at least 80 years old in good health. This chain's CDR3 is CASSLMAAGTNNEQFF. The CDR3 DNA reads as TGCGCCAGCAGCTTAATGGCAGCGGGAACAAACAATGAGCAGTTCTTC.